The 21 T cell receptor beta chains below were found in one sample sequenced in a study of blood T cell repertoires in COVID-19. Libraries were prepared by immunoSEQ multiplex PCR; TCRdb keeps only in-frame clonotypes and omits some of them. The sample gives about 83,000 clones, about three quarters of which show up once; about 20% is in the top ten. The source material was peripheral blood. The receptors derive from a woman older than 75 with active or convalescent COVID-19.

J is TRBJ1-6 and V is TRBV5-6; 8 positions agree with TRBD1. The CDR3 extends over 16 amino acids. J gave up 0 bases and V 2 bases, and 1 base lay outside the gene matches. In germline, CDR1 is SGHDT, CDR2 YYEEEE. CDR3 loop: CASSFDRGSYNSPLHF. The CDR3 nucleotides are TGTGCCAGCAGCTTCGACAGGGGCTCCTATAATTCACCCCTCCACTTT.

The rearrangement links TRBV30 to TRBJ2-5; 9 nucleotides match TRBD1. CDR1 GTSNPN and CDR2 SVGIG come from the germline V gene (reference sequence). This CDR3 is 12 amino acids long. Losses at the gene ends were 5 bases for V and 6 bases for J; bases not matched to a gene: 4. The CDR3 is CAWGQGTKTQYF. The CDR3 coding sequence is TGTGCCTGGGGACAGGGGACGAAGACCCAGTACTTC.

In this sample, this clone turned up once. The CDR3 is CSALGQGGETQYF. For the CDR3, the DNA is TGCAGCGCACTAGGACAGGGCGGGGAGACCCAGTACTTC. The V gene is TRBV29-1, the J gene TRBJ2-5, with 8 bases lining up with TRBD1. V shed 7 bases and J 5 bases; nucleotides not matched to a gene: 9. Germline V gives CDR1 SQVTM, CDR2 ANQGSEA. The CDR3 is made up of 13 amino acids.

The chain joins TRBV6-2 or TRBV6-3 to TRBJ2-3; 9 nucleotides agree with TRBD2. This CDR3 spans 15 amino acids. V lost 1 base, J lost 7 bases, and 6 bases stayed unmatched. Germline values: CDR1 MNHEY, CDR2 SVGEGT. The chain's CDR3 is CASSYYAGGRNTQYF. The CDR3, as DNA: TGTGCCAGCAGTTACTACGCGGGGGGGCGGAATACGCAGTATTTT.

Only one count was recorded for this clone. V usage is TRBV5-1 and J usage is TRBJ2-1, with 9 bases matching TRBD1. Germline loops: CDR1 SGHRS, CDR2 YFSETQ. J gave up 7 bases and V 3 bases, and 5 bases lay outside the gene matches. The length of the CDR3 is 14 residues. This CDR3 is CASSSGTGRNEQFF. The DNA for the CDR3 is TGCGCCAGCAGCTCCGGGACAGGGAGGAATGAGCAGTTCTTC.

This sequence joins TRBV18 and TRBJ1-1; D gene ambiguous. The CDR3 sequence is 14 residues long. Germline CDR1 and CDR2: KGHSH and LQKENI. Trimming took 1 base from V and 1 from J, leaving 7 bases between them. CDR3 residues: CASSPLGWNTEAFF. The DNA of the CDR3 is TGTGCCAGCTCACCACTGGGCTGGAACACTGAAGCTTTCTTT.

The rearrangement joins TRBV19 to TRBJ1-4; 8 nucleotides agree with TRBD1. The germline V gene has CDR1 LNHDA and CDR2 SQIVND (reference sequence). V was pared by 7 bases and J by 13 bases, with 17 bases of the junction left unmatched. There are 15 residues in the CDR3. The DNA for the CDR3 is TGTGCCAGTACCAAAAGGACAGGGATTAATGAAGGACTGTTTTTT. Translating it yields CASTKRTGINEGLFF.

In this sample, this clone turned up a few times. The chain links TRBV3-1 (or the pseudogene TRBV3-2) to TRBJ2-7; D ambiguous. CDR1 and CDR2 (germline): LGHDT, YNNKEL (reference sequence). Trimming cost V 1 base and J 0 bases, with 10 bases left between them. The CDR3 has 15 amino acids. The CDR3 here is CASSQAFRSSYEQYF. The CDR3 bases are TGTGCCAGCAGCCAAGCGTTTAGGAGCTCCTACGAGCAGTACTTC.

The V and J genes are TRBV6-6 and TRBJ1-2; the D is unclear. Germline V gives CDR1 MNHNY, CDR2 SVGAGI (reference sequence). CDR3 length: 16 residues. Trimming took 2 bases from V and 5 from J, leaving 18 bases between them. This CDR3 reads CASSYPDARVTYGYTF. CDR3 bases: TGTGCCAGCAGTTACCCTGACGCGAGGGTGACATATGGCTACACCTTC.

The chain has TRBV28 and TRBJ2-4, with 9 bases identical to TRBD1. This CDR3 region has 15 residues. Trimming took 7 bases from V and 11 from J; bases not matched to a gene: 15. The V gene's germline CDR1 is MDHEN and CDR2 SYDVKM. CDR3 residues: CASKPARQGGVVQYF. CDR3 nucleotides: TGTGCCAGCAAACCGGCTCGACAGGGGGGTGTTGTTCAGTACTTC.

The V gene is TRBV18, the J gene TRBJ2-7; a possible D gene is TRBD2 (6 bases). Trimming removed 1 base from V and 5 bases from J, with 12 bases in between. Germline V gene data show CDR1 as KGHSH and CDR2 as LQKENI. CDR3 size: 14 residues. The CDR3 here is CASSPLPGRHEQYF. The CDR3 DNA reads as TGTGCCAGCTCACCACTGCCGGGGAGGCACGAGCAGTACTTC.

V and J are TRBV6-6 and TRBJ2-3; 12 bases are shared with TRBD2. This CDR3 is built from 18 residues. Germline V CDR1 and CDR2: MNHNY, SVGAGI (reference sequence). V lost 5 bases and J lost 1; bases outside the gene matches: 10. CDR3 sequence (DNA): TGTGCCAGCAGTCCTTCTAGCGGGGGGGGACTAGGCACAGATACGCAGTATTTT. Its translation is CASSPSSGGGLGTDTQYF.

The gene calls are TRBV5-1 and TRBJ1-2; D is ambiguous. Germline CDR1 SGHRS, CDR2 YFSETQ. CDR3 length equals 14 residues. Trimming took 0 bases from V and 4 from J, leaving 10 bases between them. In nucleotides, the CDR3 is TGCGCCAGCAGCTTGGAACAGTCATCCTATGGCTACACCTTC. Its translation is CASSLEQSSYGYTF.

This clone has just a few counts. The chain links TRBV5-1 to TRBJ1-2; D uncertain. In germline, CDR1 is SGHRS, CDR2 YFSETQ. This CDR3 is 15 amino acids long. V was cut by 4 bases and J by 1 base, with 14 bases left in between. The CDR3 sequence is CASSPRAGNNYGYTF. The DNA for the CDR3 is TGCGCCAGCAGCCCCCGGGCGGGGAATAACTATGGCTACACCTTC. Together with reference TRBV5-1 and TRBJ1-2, the CDR3 gives the full variable domain: KAGVTQTPRYLIKTRGQQVTLSCSPISGHRSVSWYQQTPGQGLQFLFEYFSETQRNKGNFPGRFSGRQFSNSRSEMNVSTLELGDSALYLCASSPRAGNNYGYTFGSGTRLTVV.

This chain's CDR3 is CASSFGQGFTGELFF. In nucleotides, the CDR3 is TGTGCCAGCAGCTTTGGACAGGGGTTCACCGGGGAGCTGTTTTTT. The V gene is TRBV5-6, the J gene TRBJ2-2; 9 bases are shared with TRBD1. The CDR3 has 15 residues. Germline-derived CDR1 and CDR2 are SGHDT and YYEEEE. V lost 2 bases to trimming and J lost 4 bases; unmatched junction nucleotides: 3.

The rearrangement uses TRBV7-3 and TRBJ2-7; TRBD1 agrees at 8 bases. The V segment lost 6 bases and the J segment 3 bases; nucleotides outside the gene matches: 7. CDR1 and CDR2 from the germline V gene are SGHTA and FQGTGA. This CDR3 region has 14 residues. The CDR3 protein is CASRYPGTGYEQYF. The CDR3 DNA reads TGTGCCAGCAGATATCCCGGGACAGGCTACGAGCAGTACTTC. Using reference TRBV7-3 and TRBJ2-7 for the parts outside the CDR3, the full variable domain is GAGVSQTPSNKVTEKGKYVELRCDPISGHTALYWYRQSLGQGPEFLIYFQGTGAADDSGLPNDRFFAVRPEGSVSTLKIQRTERGDSAVYLCASRYPGTGYEQYFGPGTRLTVT.

The rearrangement joins TRBV6-1 to TRBJ1-4; no firm D call. V gave up 2 bases and J gave up 7 bases, with 11 bases separating them. This CDR3 has 14 amino acids. Per germline, CDR1 MNHNS and CDR2 SASEGT. Here the CDR3 DNA reads TGTGCCAGCAGTGAAAACTGGGAGGGTGAAAAACTGTTTTTT. It yields the protein CASSENWEGEKLFF.

Comment on this clone: Other DNA variants within this sample encode the same CDR3. This chain uses TRBV4-3 with TRBJ1-6; D is uncertain. The CDR3 sequence is 13 residues long. Germline lookup yields CDR1 LGHNA and CDR2 YSLEER. V was trimmed by 2 bases and J by 7 bases, leaving 6 bases between them. The CDR3 sequence: CASSQTNNSPLHF. CDR3 DNA: TGCGCCAGCAGCCAAACAAACAATTCACCCCTCCACTTT.

The rearrangement links TRBV2 to TRBJ1-3; D might be TRBD1 (5 bases). CDR3 length equals 14 residues. Germline V gene lookup returns CDR1 SNHLY and CDR2 FYNNEI. V was shortened by 2 bases and J by 7 bases, with 12 bases between the two germline ends. CDR3 DNA sequence: TGTGCCAGCAGTGAAAGGGTGGAGGGGAACACCATATATTTT. Translation gives CASSERVEGNTIYF.

The CDR3 region is CAWMGHGNPGNTIYF. The DNA for the CDR3 is TGTGCCTGGATGGGACACGGAAACCCTGGAAACACCATATATTTT. This chain connects TRBV30 to TRBJ1-3, with D possibly matching TRBD1 (6 bases). The CDR3 loop spans 15 amino acids. Per germline, CDR1 GTSNPN and CDR2 SVGIG (reference sequence). The V and J ends lost 4 bases and 2 bases respectively, with 15 bases between them.

The chain recombines TRBV19 with TRBJ1-5, with 8 positions matching TRBD1. Germline CDR1 reads LNHDA; CDR2 reads SQIVND (reference sequence). CDR3 length equals 16 residues. Trimming cost V 7 bases and J 2 bases; bases outside gene matches: 10. CDR3 protein: CASTLDRVEGNQPQHF. CDR3 DNA sequence: TGTGCCAGTACCTTGGACAGGGTTGAAGGCAATCAGCCCCAGCATTTT.